This TCR beta chain came from a study of cytomegalovirus exposure and HLA in healthy donors. The germline V gene encodes CDR1 SGHRS and CDR2 YFSETQ. V lost 4 bases, J lost 7 bases, and 6 bases stayed unmatched. The CDR3 length is 14 residues. Study observations and caveats: The authors later found TCR association rates varying by HLA locus, with DRB1 most and HLA-C fewest. Analysis was carried out at a later point, and it linked a missense DCLRE1C variant to TCR beta V- and J-gene trimming.

A note on this clone: Its target is unknown.

The PCR contained 60 Vbeta and 13 Jbeta primers. The assay was immunoSEQ multiplex PCR, and TCRdb's table has in-frame clones only and misses some. The sample has about 97,000 clones; less than 9.5% are singletons. The source is a man aged 50 to 60 in good health and CMV-seropositive. Sample: PBMCs. The genes are TRBV5-1 and TRBJ2-2; the match to TRBD1 covers 8 bases. The chain's CDR3 is CASSADREGGELFF. In nucleotides, the CDR3 is TGCGCCAGCAGCGCGGACAGGGAAGGCGGGGAGCTGTTTTTT. The full variable domain, rest sourced from reference TRBV5-1 and TRBJ2-2, is KAGVTQTPRYLIKTRGQQVTLSCSPISGHRSVSWYQQTPGQGLQFLFEYFSETQRNKGNFPGRFSGRQFSNSRSEMNVSTLELGDSALYLCASSADREGGELFFGEGSRLTVL.